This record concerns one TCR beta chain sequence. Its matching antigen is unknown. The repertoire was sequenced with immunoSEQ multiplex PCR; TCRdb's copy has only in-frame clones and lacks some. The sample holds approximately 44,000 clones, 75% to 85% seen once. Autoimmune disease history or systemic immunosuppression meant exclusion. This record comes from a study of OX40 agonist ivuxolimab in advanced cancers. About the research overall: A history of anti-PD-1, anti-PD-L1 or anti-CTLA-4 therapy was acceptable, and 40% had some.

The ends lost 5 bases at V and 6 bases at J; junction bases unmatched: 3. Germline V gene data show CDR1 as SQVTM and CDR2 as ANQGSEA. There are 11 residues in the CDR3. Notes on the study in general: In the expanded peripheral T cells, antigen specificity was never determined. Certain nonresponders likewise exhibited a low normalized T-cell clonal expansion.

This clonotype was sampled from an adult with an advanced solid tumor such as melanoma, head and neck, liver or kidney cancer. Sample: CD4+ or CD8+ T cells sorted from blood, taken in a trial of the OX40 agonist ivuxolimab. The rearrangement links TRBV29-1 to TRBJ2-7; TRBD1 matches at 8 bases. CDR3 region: CSVYGQGEQYF. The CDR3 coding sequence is TGCAGCGTTTACGGACAGGGCGAGCAGTACTTC.